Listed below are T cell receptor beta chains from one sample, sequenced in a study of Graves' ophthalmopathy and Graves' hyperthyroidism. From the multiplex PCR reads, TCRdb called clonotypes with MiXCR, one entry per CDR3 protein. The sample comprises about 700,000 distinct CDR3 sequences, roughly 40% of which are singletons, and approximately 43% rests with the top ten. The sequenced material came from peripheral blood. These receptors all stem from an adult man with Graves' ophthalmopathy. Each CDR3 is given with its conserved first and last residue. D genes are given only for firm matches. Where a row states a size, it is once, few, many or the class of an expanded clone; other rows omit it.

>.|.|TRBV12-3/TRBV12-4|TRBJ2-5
TGTGCCAGCTCCTCCCTGAGGGAGACCCAGTACTTC
CASSSLRETQYF
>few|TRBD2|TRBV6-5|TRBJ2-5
TGTGCCAGCAGGGATACTAGCGAGGAGACCCAGTACTTC
CASRDTSEETQYF
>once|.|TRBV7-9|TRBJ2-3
TGTGCCAGCAGCCTCAGGGGTTCAGCGTTCGATACGCAGTATTTT
CASSLRGSAFDTQYF
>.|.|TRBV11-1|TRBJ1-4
TGTGCCAGCAGCCGGGGTAGCAGGTCGGGAGAAAAACTGTTTTTT
CASSRGSRSGEKLFF
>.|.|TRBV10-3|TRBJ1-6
TGTGCCAGCAGCACCCAAGACGGGGGGGGGCGTTCACCCCTCCACTTT
CASSTQDGGGRSPLHF
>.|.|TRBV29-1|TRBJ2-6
TGCAGCGTTGAAGTAGACCCAGCTAACGTCCTGACTTTC
CSVEVDPANVLTF
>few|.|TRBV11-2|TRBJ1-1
TGTGCCAGCAGCGTGGACAGAAGGAACACTGAAGCTTTCTTT
CASSVDRRNTEAFF
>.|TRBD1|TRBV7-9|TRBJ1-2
TGTGCCAGCAGTACGCGGACAGGGTGGTCAGCTGGCTACACCTTC
CASSTRTGWSAGYTF
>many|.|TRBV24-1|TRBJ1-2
TGTGCCACCAGTGGAGTTAACCTGGGTGCGGATGGCTACACCTTC
CATSGVNLGADGYTF
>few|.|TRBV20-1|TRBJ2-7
TGCAGTGCTATTAGTGAATCCTACGAGCAGTACTTC
CSAISESYEQYF
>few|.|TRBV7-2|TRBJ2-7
TGTGCCAGCAGCTCTCAAACGCCTCCCTACGAGCAGTACTTC
CASSSQTPPYEQYF
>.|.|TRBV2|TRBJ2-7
TGTGCCAGCAGCTTAGGTCAAAGCCAAGGGGCCTACGAGCAGTACTTC
CASSLGQSQGAYEQYF
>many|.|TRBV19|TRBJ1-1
TGTGCCAGTAGTAGGTCGAACACTGAAGCTTTCTTT
CASSRSNTEAFF
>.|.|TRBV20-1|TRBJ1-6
TGCAGTGCTCCCACAGGGAAAGAAAATTCACCCCTCCACTTT
CSAPTGKENSPLHF
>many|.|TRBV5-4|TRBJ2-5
TGTGCCAGCAGCTTTGGGGCCAGGGAGACCCAGTACTTC
CASSFGARETQYF
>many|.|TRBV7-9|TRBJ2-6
TGCGCCAGCAGCCAAGGAGTTGACTCTGGGGCCAACGTCCTGACTTTC
CASSQGVDSGANVLTF
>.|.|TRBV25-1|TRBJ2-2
TGTGCCAGCAGCCAAGATCGGGCTAGCATCGGGGAGCTGTTTTTT
CASSQDRASIGELFF
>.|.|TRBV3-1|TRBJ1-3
TGCGCCAGCAGCCTTCGGACAGTCCTTGGAAACACCATATATTTT
CASSLRTVLGNTIYF
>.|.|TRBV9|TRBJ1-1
TGTGCCAGCAGCGTAGGAGAGATCGGGGGCCCGAACACTGAAGCTTTCTTT
CASSVGEIGGPNTEAFF
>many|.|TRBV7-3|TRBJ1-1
TGTGCCAGCAGCTTAGATAACAGTGAAGCTTTCTTT
CASSLDNSEAFF
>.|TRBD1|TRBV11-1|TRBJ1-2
TGTGCCAGCAGCTCGACAGGGGAGGCCTATGGCTACACCTTC
CASSSTGEAYGYTF
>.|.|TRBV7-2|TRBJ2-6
TGTGCCAGCAGACCGCCGGGACTGACTTTC
CASRPPGLTF
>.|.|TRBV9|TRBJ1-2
TGTGCCAGCAGCGCAGGGCTCGGGAACTCTGGCTACACCTTC
CASSAGLGNSGYTF
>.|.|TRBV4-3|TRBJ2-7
TGCGCCAGCAGCCAAGTGTACGGGGGCAGCACAGATACGCAGTACTTC
CASSQVYGGSTDTQYF
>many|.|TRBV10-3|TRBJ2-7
TGTGCCATCAGTGAACTGGACGAGCAGTACTTC
CAISELDEQYF
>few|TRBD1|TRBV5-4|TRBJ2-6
TGTACCAGCAGCGGACAGGGGACTGGGGCCAACGTCCTGACTTTC
CTSSGQGTGANVLTF
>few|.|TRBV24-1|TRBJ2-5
TGTGCCACCAGTACTCCAGGGTGGGAGACCCAGTACTTC
CATSTPGWETQYF
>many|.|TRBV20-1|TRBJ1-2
TGCAGTGCTAGAGACCGGGTGTATGGCTACACCTTC
CSARDRVYGYTF
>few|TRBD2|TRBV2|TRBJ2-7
TGTGCCAGCTCCCGGACTAGACTTTACTACGAGCAGTACTTC
CASSRTRLYYEQYF
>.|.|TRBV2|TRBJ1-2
TGTGCCAGCACACCTAGCGGGGGGGCCGGCTACACCTTC
CASTPSGGAGYTF
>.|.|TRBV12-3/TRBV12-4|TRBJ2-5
TGTGCCAGCAGTTCGGTCAAGGACCAAGAGACCCAGTACTTC
CASSSVKDQETQYF
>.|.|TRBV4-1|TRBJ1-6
TGCGCCAGCAGCCACATCGCACGCGGACCTAATACACCCCTCCACTTT
CASSHIARGPNTPLHF
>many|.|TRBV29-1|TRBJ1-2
TGCAGCGTCGACGATTCCCAGGGGTATGGCTACACCTTC
CSVDDSQGYGYTF
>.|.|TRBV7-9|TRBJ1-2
TGTGCCAGCAGCTTAGACCTGGGGGCCGGACCTAACTATGGCTACACCTTC
CASSLDLGAGPNYGYTF
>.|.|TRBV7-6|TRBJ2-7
TGTGCCAGCAGCTTAACGGGGGCACCATCCTACGAGCAGTGCTTC
CASSLTGAPSYEQCF
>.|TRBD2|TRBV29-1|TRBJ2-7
TGCAGCGTCAATGGGGGGGGTCAGGGATGGCAGTACTTC
CSVNGGGQGWQYF
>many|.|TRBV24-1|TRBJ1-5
TGTGCCAGCAGTTTGACAGAGAATCAGCCCCAGCATTTT
CASSLTENQPQHF
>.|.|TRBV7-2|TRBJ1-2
TGTGCCAGCAGTTTTGCAGAAACCAATGGCTACACCTTC
CASSFAETNGYTF
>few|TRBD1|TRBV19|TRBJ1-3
TGTGCCAGTAGGTCGCGGGACAGGGACTCTGGAAACACCATATATTTT
CASRSRDRDSGNTIYF
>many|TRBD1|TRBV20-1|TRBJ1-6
TGCAGTGCTAGATCGACAGGGGGTAATTCACCCCTCCACTTT
CSARSTGGNSPLHF
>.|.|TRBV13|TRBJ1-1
TGTGCCAGCAGAAGCAGGTACCAGGGCACTGAAGCTTTCTTT
CASRSRYQGTEAFF
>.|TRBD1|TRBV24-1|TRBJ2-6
TGTGCCACCAGTGACCCCGGGACAGGGGTCTCTGGGGCCAACGTCCTGACTTTC
CATSDPGTGVSGANVLTF
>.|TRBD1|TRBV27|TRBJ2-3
TGTGCCAGCAGATCTGACAGGGGCACAGATACGCAGTATTTT
CASRSDRGTDTQYF
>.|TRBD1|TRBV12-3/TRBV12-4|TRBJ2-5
TGTGCCAGCAGCCGACCACCGAGGACAGGCCAAGAGACCCAGTACTTC
CASSRPPRTGQETQYF
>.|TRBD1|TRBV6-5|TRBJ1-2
TGTGCCAGCAGCCGACAGGGGGGCTACTATGGCTACACCTTC
CASSRQGGYYGYTF
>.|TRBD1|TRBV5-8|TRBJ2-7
TGTGCCAGCAGCCGGACAGGGATCTACGAGCAGTACTTC
CASSRTGIYEQYF
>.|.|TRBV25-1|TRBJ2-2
TGTGCCAGCTCGCGGGGGCTGGGTTCGGGGGAGCTGTTTTTT
CASSRGLGSGELFF
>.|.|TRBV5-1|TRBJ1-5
TGCGCCAGCAGCTTGGCGCAGGCATGGGGAGAGACCCAGCATTTT
CASSLAQAWGETQHF
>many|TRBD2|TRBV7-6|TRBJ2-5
TGTGCCAGCAGCTCGACTAGCGCGGTAGAGACCCAGTACTTC
CASSSTSAVETQYF
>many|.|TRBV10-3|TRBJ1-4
TGTGCCATCAAGGGACACCTTAATGAAAAACTGTTTTTT
CAIKGHLNEKLFF
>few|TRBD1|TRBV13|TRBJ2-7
TGTGCCAGCAGCTACATCGGGACAGGGCTAAACGAGCAGTACTTC
CASSYIGTGLNEQYF
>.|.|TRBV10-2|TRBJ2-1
TGCGCCAGCATTCCGGGTGGTTCCTACAATGAGCAGTTCTTC
CASIPGGSYNEQFF
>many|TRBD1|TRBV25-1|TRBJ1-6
TGTGCCAGCAGTGCTTGGACAGGGCCCTATTCACCCCTCCACTTT
CASSAWTGPYSPLHF
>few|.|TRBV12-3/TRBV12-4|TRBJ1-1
TGTGCCAGCAGTCGGGGAGACACCACTGAAGCTTTCTTT
CASSRGDTTEAFF